The present T cell receptor (beta chain) was sequenced within a study of cytotoxic CD8 clonotypes in ibrutinib-treated CLL. On the study more broadly: In all, about a dozen patients were relapsed/refractory, approximately 16 were treatment-naive and about 18 were IGHV unmutated.

Profiled with immunoSEQ multiplex PCR; TCRdb holds only in-frame clones, not every one. The sample lists over 100,000 clones, under 70% occurring once. Germline assignment: CDR1 SGHRS and CDR2 YFSETQ. This CDR3 is built from 16 residues. After removal of 3 bases from V and 5 bases from J, the junction contained 5 bases not matched to a gene. This sequence originates from a human donor with chronic lymphocytic leukemia. The sequenced sample was PBMCs, obtained after 24 months of ibrutinib treatment. The J gene is TRBJ1-6, the V gene TRBV5-1; TRBD1 matches 10 bases. The CDR3 DNA reads TGCGCCAGCAGCTACCTCGGACAGGGGGATAATTCACCCCTCCACTTT. Protein: CASSYLGQGDNSPLHF. Based on the CDR3 plus reference TRBV5-1 and TRBJ1-6, the full variable domain is KAGVTQTPRYLIKTRGQQVTLSCSPISGHRSVSWYQQTPGQGLQFLFEYFSETQRNKGNFPGRFSGRQFSNSRSEMNVSTLELGDSALYLCASSYLGQGDNSPLHFGNGTRLTVT.